This T cell receptor beta chain appears in the sequencing data of a study of metastatic and nonmetastatic thyroid tumors. Whole-study context: Comparative analysis of repertoires was undertaken across blood and tumor or nodule tissue obtained from malignant and benign thyroid patients. Overall study findings and caveats: Within blood and tumor, benign nodules reportedly had significantly lower TCR beta diversity than malignant thyroid tumors did.

In the study's own analysis: The study built a papillary thyroid cancer distant-metastasis classifier from CDR3 differences across clinicopathological groups. Using MiXCR, TCRdb reanalyzed the PCR reads. Here the V and J calls rest on TCRdb's processing, not on the authors' analysis. The sample lists fewer than 15,000 clones, over 25% seen once, with over 45% in the top ten. The CDR3 sequence is 16 residues long. Germline V CDR1 and CDR2: SGHRS, YFSETQ. Trimming removed 5 bases from V and 0 bases from J, with 16 bases in between. This clone was observed at least ten times. The antigen is undetermined. The entire patient cohort was treatment-naive prior to thyroid surgery.

What was sequenced was tumor tissue. The chain couples TRBV5-1 to TRBJ2-3; either TRBD1 or TRBD2 may supply D (6 bases each). This sequence was found in a male donor with papillary thyroid cancer or a benign thyroid nodule (not recorded which). Some clones in this sample may be carry-over from other donors' samples. CDR3 bases: TGCGCCAGCAGATTTGGGGGGCTTACTAGCACAGATACGCAGTATTTT. Translating gives CASRFGGLTSTDTQYF. The whole variable domain, filled in from reference TRBV5-1 and TRBJ2-3, reads KAGVTQTPRYLIKTRGQQVTLSCSPISGHRSVSWYQQTPGQGLQFLFEYFSETQRNKGNFPGRFSGRQFSNSRSEMNVSTLELGDSALYLCASRFGGLTSTDTQYFGPGTRLTVL.